Given below is one TCR beta chain in context. A multiplex PCR was run with 60 Vbeta primers and 13 Jbeta primers. The repertoire was sequenced with immunoSEQ multiplex PCR; TCRdb's copy has only in-frame clones and lacks some. The data show about 94,000 clones, over 65% seen once. The ends lost 1 base at V and 10 bases at J; junction bases unmatched: 10. This CDR3 region has 15 residues. Germline V gene lookup returns CDR1 MGHRA and CDR2 YSYEKL. This specimen belongs to a study of cytomegalovirus exposure and HLA in healthy donors. This chain connects TRBV4-1 to TRBJ2-1, with 7 nucleotides matching TRBD2. The sequencing sample was made of PBMCs. The clonotype originates from an older woman in good health and CMV-seronegative. The CDR3 DNA follows: TGCGCCAGCAGCCAAGGGATAGGTAGCGGGCTCGAGCAGTTCTTC. Its translation: CASSQGIGSGLEQFF.